This TCR beta chain comes out of a study of T cell responses to AZD1222 COVID-19 vaccine. At the level of the study: The analysis combined second doses at about 4 or about 12 weeks.

This CDR3 contains 13 residues. V gave up 4 bases and J gave up 4 bases, with 11 bases separating them. Germline V gene sequence: CDR1 SGHNT, CDR2 YYREEE (reference sequence). With respect to this clone: The antigen remains unidentified.

Study-wide results and caveats: Repertoires were sampled only after the peak T cell response. The study found Spike-specific TCR breadth and depth rose after two AZD1222 doses. Nearly half of the spike-specific TCRs reportedly recognize variant regions that carry no mutations.

Clones were sequenced by immunoSEQ multiplex PCR, and TCRdb holds only the in-frame ones, with some missing. Of roughly 140,000 clones listed, about 90% are singletons. This chain joins TRBV5-4 and TRBJ1-2, with a weak D call TRBD1 (6 bases). The material was peripheral blood, obtained on day 0 of AZD1222 vaccination. The sequence derives from an adult in good health. CDR3 sequence: CASSADRSYGYTF. CDR3 bases: TGTGCCAGCAGCGCCGACAGGAGCTATGGCTACACCTTC.